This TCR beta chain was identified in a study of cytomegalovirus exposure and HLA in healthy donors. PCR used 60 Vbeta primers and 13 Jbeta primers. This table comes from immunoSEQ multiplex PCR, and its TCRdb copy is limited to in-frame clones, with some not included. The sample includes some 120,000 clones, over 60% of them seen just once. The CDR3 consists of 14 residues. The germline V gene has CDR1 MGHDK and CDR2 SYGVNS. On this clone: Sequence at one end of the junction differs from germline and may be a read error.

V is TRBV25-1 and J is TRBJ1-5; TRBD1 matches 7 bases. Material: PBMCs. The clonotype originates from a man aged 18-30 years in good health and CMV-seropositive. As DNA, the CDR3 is TGTACCAGCAGTGAACTCCGACAGGGTCAGCCCCAGCATTTT. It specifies CTSSELRQGQPQHF.